The 20 T cell receptor beta chains given below trace back to one sample, sequenced in a study of OX40 agonist ivuxolimab in advanced cancers. The table came from immunoSEQ multiplex PCR; TCRdb's copy has only in-frame clones and leaves some out. The repertoire holds roughly 75,000 clones, with 86% as singletons. Here the sequenced sample was CD4+ or CD8+ T cells sorted from blood, taken in a trial of the OX40 agonist ivuxolimab. These receptor sequences come from an adult with an advanced solid tumor such as melanoma, head and neck, liver or kidney cancer.

V gene TRBV18 combines with J gene TRBJ1-4; TRBD1 matches at 9 bases. CDR3 length: 14 residues. Germline V gives CDR1 KGHSH, CDR2 LQKENI. Trimming at V came to 1 base and at J to 7 bases, leaving 1 base not matched to a gene. The CDR3 is CASSPLQGAEKLFF. DNA for the CDR3: TGTGCCAGCTCACCACTACAGGGGGCTGAAAAACTGTTTTTT.

CDR3 residues: CASSPQGSYEQYF. CDR3 nucleotide sequence: TGTGCCAGCAGTCCGCAGGGATCCTACGAGCAGTACTTC. The chain combines TRBV28 with TRBJ2-5, with D perhaps TRBD1 (5 bases). The J call may be mistaken, given a closer DNA end match to TRBJ2-7. This CDR3 has 13 amino acids. The germline V gene has CDR1 MDHEN and CDR2 SYDVKM.

The chain carries TRBV7-2 and TRBJ2-7; TRBD2 is a possible D gene (5 bases). Deletions cut 6 bases from V and 0 bases from J, with 15 bases between. From germline, CDR1 is SGHTA and CDR2 FQGNSA. This CDR3 region has 15 residues. In nucleotides, the CDR3 is TGTGCCAGCAGGCCCGGGATCGGCCTCTCCTACGAGCAGTACTTC. Amino acid sequence: CASRPGIGLSYEQYF. Together with reference TRBV7-2 and TRBJ2-7, the CDR3 gives the full variable domain: GAGVSQSPSNKVTEKGKDVELRCDPISGHTALYWYRQSLGQGLEFLIYFQGNSAPDKSGLPSDRFSAERTGGSVSTLTIQRTQQEDSAVYLCASRPGIGLSYEQYFGPGTRLTVT.

This chain connects TRBV5-1 to TRBJ1-1, with D possibly being TRBD1 (6 bases). The V gene's germline CDR1 is SGHRS and CDR2 YFSETQ. Trimming shortened V by 4 bases and J by 4 bases, and 11 bases separated the two germline ends. The CDR3 covers 13 residues. This chain's CDR3 is CASSPIRGTEAFF. In nucleotides, the CDR3 is TGCGCCAGCAGCCCTATCAGGGGCACTGAAGCTTTCTTT.

The chain links TRBV5-1 to TRBJ2-3; D assignment may be TRBD1 or TRBD2 (5 bases each). The ends were cut back, 4 bases at V and 2 bases at J, with 11 bases in the middle. Germline values: CDR1 SGHRS, CDR2 YFSETQ. The CDR3 is 14 amino acids. CDR3: CASSPGTVTDTQYF. The CDR3 bases are TGCGCCAGCAGCCCAGGGACCGTCACAGATACGCAGTATTTT.

There are a few counts of this clone. This chain joins TRBV5-1 and TRBJ1-5; D unclear. The CDR3 runs to 11 residues. Trimming left V 4 bases short and J 4 bases short, with 3 bases between. Germline V gene data show CDR1 as SGHRS and CDR2 as YFSETQ. The DNA of the CDR3 is TGCGCCAGCAGCGGGAATCAGCCCCAGCATTTT. Protein sequence: CASSGNQPQHF.

A remark on this clone: Other DNA sequences within the sample encode an identical CDR3. The rearrangement uses TRBV5-1 and TRBJ2-1; D not certain. Trimming stripped 0 bases from V and 0 bases from J, with 4 bases between. The CDR3 length is 14 residues. The germline V gene encodes CDR1 SGHRS and CDR2 YFSETQ. The CDR3 DNA sequence: TGCGCCAGCAGCTTGGTCGGCTCCTACAATGAGCAGTTCTTC. Translating gives CASSLVGSYNEQFF.

The chain joins TRBV6-6 to TRBJ2-7; TRBD2 is a possible D gene (6 bases). The CDR3 contains 13 residues. The germline V and J ends were trimmed by 0 bases and 7 bases, with 10 bases remaining between them. Germline assignment: CDR1 MNHNY and CDR2 SVGAGI (reference sequence). CDR3 sequence reads: CASSYSWGEEQYF. The CDR3 DNA is TGTGCCAGCAGTTACTCGTGGGGGGAGGAGCAGTACTTC.

The chain links TRBV2 to TRBJ1-5; no reliable D call. CDR1 and CDR2 from the germline V gene are SNHLY and FYNNEI. This CDR3 is 13 amino acids long. V lost 6 bases, J lost 2 bases, and 8 bases lay in between. The CDR3 sequence is CASRPGGNQPQHF. As DNA, the CDR3 is TGTGCCAGCAGGCCGGGAGGCAATCAGCCCCAGCATTTT.

The V and J genes are TRBV25-1 and TRBJ1-1; D remains unclear. Trimming removed 2 bases from V and 2 bases from J, with 9 bases in between. CDR1 is MGHDK, CDR2 SYGVNS, per germline. This CDR3 is 14 amino acids long. The CDR3 region is CASSEGRKNTEAFF. In DNA form, the CDR3 reads TGTGCCAGCAGTGAAGGGCGGAAAAACACTGAAGCTTTCTTT.

The chain has TRBV7-2 and TRBJ2-3; 9 bases match TRBD2. The V gene's germline CDR1 is SGHTA and CDR2 FQGNSA. V dropped 2 bases and J dropped 2; count of bases not matched to a gene: 5. The CDR3 length is 16 residues. The CDR3 sequence is CASSLNSGSLTDTQYF. CDR3 bases: TGTGCCAGCAGCTTAAATAGCGGGAGCCTCACAGATACGCAGTATTTT. Drawing the rest from reference TRBV7-2 and TRBJ2-3, the complete variable domain is GAGVSQSPSNKVTEKGKDVELRCDPISGHTALYWYRQSLGQGLEFLIYFQGNSAPDKSGLPSDRFSAERTGGSVSTLTIQRTQQEDSAVYLCASSLNSGSLTDTQYFGPGTRLTVL.

The J gene is TRBJ2-7, the V gene TRBV6-6; D is ambiguous. V lost 5 bases and J lost 2, with 13 bases in between. CDR3 length: 14 amino acids. Germline lookup yields CDR1 MNHNY and CDR2 SVGAGI (reference sequence). The CDR3 DNA reads as TGTGCCAGCAGTCTTCTCCGCCTCCCCTACGAGCAGTACTTC. It translates to CASSLLRLPYEQYF.

The J gene is TRBJ2-2, the V gene TRBV6-5; TRBD1 might be the D (5 bases). V lost 2 bases and J 6 bases, leaving 16 bases between the germline ends. CDR1 is MNHEY and CDR2 is SVGAGI in the germline V gene. The CDR3 totals 16 residues. CDR3 coding DNA: TGTGCCAGCAGTTACGAGGCAGGGAAGATGGCCGGGGAGCTGTTTTTT. This encodes CASSYEAGKMAGELFF.

The rearrangement links TRBV5-4 to TRBJ2-5; 7 positions agree with TRBD1. This CDR3 spans 14 amino acids. CDR1 is SGHNT, CDR2 YYREEE, per germline (reference sequence). Unmatched junction bases numbered 7, after V lost 4 bases and J lost 4 bases. The CDR3 sequence: CASSHPGQTETQYF. CDR3 DNA: TGTGCCAGCAGCCACCCGGGACAGACAGAGACCCAGTACTTC.

This clone was seen once. V and J are TRBV9 and TRBJ2-1, with 10 bases that match TRBD1. V was clipped by 3 bases and J by 9 bases; unmatched bases: 9. This CDR3 has 15 amino acids. In germline, CDR1 is SGDLS, CDR2 YYNGEE. CDR3 DNA: TGTGCCAGCAGCGAGCGGACAGGGGGGGAGACTGAGCAGTTCTTC. This translates into CASSERTGGETEQFF.

This chain joins TRBV27 and TRBJ2-1; 8 bases align to TRBD2. V trimming: 8 bases; J trimming: 6 bases; junction bases outside the gene matches: 9. CDR3 length: 14 residues. Germline V lookup: CDR1 MNHEY, CDR2 SMNVEV (reference sequence). Here the CDR3 reads CASALVAGTNEQFF. The CDR3 DNA is TGTGCCAGCGCTCTGGTAGCGGGAACCAATGAGCAGTTCTTC.

V and J are TRBV30 and TRBJ2-2, with D possibly TRBD1 on 5 matching bases. Trimming removed 0 bases at V and 6 bases at J, with 14 bases between. Germline CDR1 reads GTSNPN; CDR2 reads SVGIG (reference sequence). This CDR3 spans 15 amino acids. CDR3 amino acids: CAWSVLRSGSGELFF. CDR3 nucleotides: TGTGCCTGGAGTGTCCTTAGGTCAGGGTCCGGGGAGCTGTTTTTT.

The chain carries TRBV28 and TRBJ2-7; possible D gene TRBD2, 6 bases. Germline lookup yields CDR1 MDHEN and CDR2 SYDVKM. V shed 5 bases and J shed 5 bases, with 13 bases lying between them. CDR3 length: 13 residues. The CDR3, as DNA: TGTGCCAGCAGTGGCGGGACCCCCAACGAGCAGTACTTC. Its protein is CASSGGTPNEQYF.

The rearrangement links TRBV5-4 to TRBJ1-1; the D is unclear. Trimming took 2 bases from V and 0 from J, leaving 14 bases between them. Germline loops: CDR1 SGHNT, CDR2 YYREEE (reference sequence). This CDR3 region has 16 residues. Written as DNA, the CDR3 is TGTGCCAGCAGCTTCGCGGGTGGGTTGATGAACACTGAAGCTTTCTTT. This sequence encodes CASSFAGGLMNTEAFF.

The chain combines TRBV27 with TRBJ2-3, with TRBD2 identical over 11 bases. Germline V gene lookup returns CDR1 MNHEY and CDR2 SMNVEV (reference sequence). This CDR3 has 15 residues. Trimming at V came to 6 bases and at J to 5 bases, leaving 7 bases not matched to a gene. The CDR3 region has the DNA TGTGCCAGCAGACTACTAGCGGGAGCACTAGATACGCAGTATTTT. It encodes CASRLLAGALDTQYF.